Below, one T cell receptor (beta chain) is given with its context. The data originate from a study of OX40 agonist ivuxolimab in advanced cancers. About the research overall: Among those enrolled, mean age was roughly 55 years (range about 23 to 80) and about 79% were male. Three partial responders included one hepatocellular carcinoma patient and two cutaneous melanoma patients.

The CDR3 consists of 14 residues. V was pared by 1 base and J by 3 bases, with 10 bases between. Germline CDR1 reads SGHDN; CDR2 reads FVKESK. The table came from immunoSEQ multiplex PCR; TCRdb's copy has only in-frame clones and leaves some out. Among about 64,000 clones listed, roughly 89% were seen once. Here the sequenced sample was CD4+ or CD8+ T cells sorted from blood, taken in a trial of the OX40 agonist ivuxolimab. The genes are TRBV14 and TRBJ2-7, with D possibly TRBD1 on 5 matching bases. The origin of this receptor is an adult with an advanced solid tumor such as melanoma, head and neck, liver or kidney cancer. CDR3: CASSQVGAFYEQYF. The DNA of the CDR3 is TGTGCCAGCAGCCAAGTAGGGGCCTTCTACGAGCAGTACTTC.